A few counts support the clone carrying this T cell receptor (beta chain). Its specificity is not known. CDR3 length: 12 residues. Germline V gene data show CDR1 as SGHVS and CDR2 as FQNEAQ. The V end lost 1 base, the J end lost 3 bases, and 4 bases lay between the germline ends. Reverse transcription used approximately 500 ng RNA and constant-region primers for alpha and beta. Each of the alpha and beta chains got its own library through chain-specific third strand synthesis with indices. TCRdb re-derived calls from the 5' RACE reads in MiXCR, one entry per CDR3 protein. The sample lists 13,000 or so distinct CDR3 sequences, roughly 11% occurring once. This sample is part of a study of HIV-infected patients and healthy controls. General study findings and limits: With just sixteen HIV-infected individuals processed, the findings' generality was considered strongly limited.

Whole blood was used without fractionation, so all unsorted peripheral T cells were included. The sample taken for sequencing was blood. The gene calls are TRBV7-8 and TRBJ2-7; D remains unclear. The origin of this receptor is an adult in good health. The chain's CDR3 is CASSLVGYEQYF. Here the CDR3 DNA reads TGTGCCAGCAGCTTAGTGGGCTACGAGCAGTACTTC. The full variable domain, rest sourced from reference TRBV7-8 and TRBJ2-7, is GAGVSQSPRYKVAKRGQDVALRCDPISGHVSLFWYQQALGQGPEFLTYFQNEAQLDKSGLPSDRFFAERPEGSVSTLKIQRTQQEDSAVYLCASSLVGYEQYFGPGTRLTVT.